The rows below give T cell receptor beta chains drawn from one sample of a study of cytomegalovirus exposure and HLA in healthy donors. Clones were read by immunoSEQ multiplex PCR, and TCRdb kept only the in-frame ones, dropping some. The sample contains about 62,000 clones, around 87% of which appear only once. The material sequenced was PBMCs. These receptor sequences come from a man between 18 and 29 years old in good health and CMV-seronegative. CDR3s include the opening cysteine and the closing phenylalanine or tryptophan. Each record gives: CDR3 protein, CDR3 DNA, clone size, J gene, D gene, V gene. The D gene is left open where the match is weak. The listing skips clone size in some rows; elsewhere it reads once, few, many or a size class.

cdr3_aa: CASSQGASGDPETQYF; cdr3_nt: TGCGCCAGCAGCCAAGGCGCTAGCGGGGATCCGGAGACCCAGTACTTC; clone_size: .; j_call: TRBJ2-5; d_call: TRBD2; v_call: TRBV4-1
cdr3_aa: CASSPETGSTEAFF; cdr3_nt: TGTGCCAGCAGCCCAGAAACGGGTAGCACTGAAGCTTTCTTT; clone_size: .; j_call: TRBJ1-1; d_call: .; v_call: TRBV6-1
cdr3_aa: CASSFTGPEAFF; cdr3_nt: TGTGCCAGCAGTTTTACAGGGCCTGAAGCTTTCTTT; clone_size: .; j_call: TRBJ1-1; d_call: .; v_call: TRBV11-2
cdr3_aa: CASSVSTGGASQPQHF; cdr3_nt: TGTGCCAGCTCAGTTTCTACAGGGGGCGCGAGTCAGCCCCAGCATTTT; clone_size: .; j_call: TRBJ1-5; d_call: TRBD1; v_call: TRBV18
cdr3_aa: CASSVSTLAGGRDTQYF; cdr3_nt: TGTGCCAGCAGCGTCAGCACACTAGCGGGGGGGCGAGATACGCAGTATTTT; clone_size: .; j_call: TRBJ2-3; d_call: TRBD2; v_call: TRBV7-6
cdr3_aa: CASRARYNSPLHF; cdr3_nt: TGTGCCAGCAGGGCGCGGTATAATTCACCCCTCCACTTT; clone_size: .; j_call: TRBJ1-6; d_call: .; v_call: TRBV28
cdr3_aa: CASSFQATNSPLHF; cdr3_nt: TGTGCCAGCAGCTTTCAGGCAACTAATTCACCCCTCCACTTT; clone_size: .; j_call: TRBJ1-6; d_call: .; v_call: TRBV7-6
cdr3_aa: CAVPPNHYEQYF; cdr3_nt: TGCGCCGTTCCCCCCAATCACTACGAGCAGTACTTC; clone_size: .; j_call: TRBJ2-7; d_call: .; v_call: TRBV10-1
cdr3_aa: CASSWTGGTDTQYF; cdr3_nt: TGTGCCAGCAGTTGGACAGGGGGCACAGATACGCAGTATTTT; clone_size: once; j_call: TRBJ2-3; d_call: TRBD1; v_call: TRBV6-1
cdr3_aa: CAWSASDSLDEQYF; cdr3_nt: TGTGCCTGGAGTGCCTCGGACAGCTTAGATGAGCAGTACTTC; clone_size: once; j_call: TRBJ2-7; d_call: .; v_call: TRBV30
cdr3_aa: CASGVGANTGELFF; cdr3_nt: TGTGCCAGCGGTGTGGGAGCGAACACCGGGGAGCTGTTTTTT; clone_size: .; j_call: TRBJ2-2; d_call: .; v_call: TRBV7-2
cdr3_aa: CASSPVPGQASALHF; cdr3_nt: TGCGCCAGCAGCCCGGTCCCGGGACAGGCATCCGCCCTCCACTTT; clone_size: .; j_call: TRBJ1-6; d_call: TRBD1; v_call: TRBV10-2
cdr3_aa: CASTRGTGVELFF; cdr3_nt: TGTGCCAGCACCCGGGGGACAGGCGTGGAGCTGTTTTTT; clone_size: .; j_call: TRBJ2-2; d_call: TRBD1; v_call: TRBV28
cdr3_aa: CASSLGTGGNTEAFF; cdr3_nt: TGTGCCAGCAGCTTGGGGACAGGGGGCAACACTGAAGCTTTCTTT; clone_size: .; j_call: TRBJ1-1; d_call: TRBD1; v_call: TRBV11-3
cdr3_aa: CASSEGRGIEQYF; cdr3_nt: TGTGCCAGCAGCGAGGGACGGGGGATCGAGCAGTACTTC; clone_size: once; j_call: TRBJ2-7; d_call: .; v_call: TRBV11-1
cdr3_aa: CASSDGDSEVGGYTF; cdr3_nt: TGTGCCAGCAGTGACGGGGACAGTGAGGTGGGCGGCTACACCTTC; clone_size: .; j_call: TRBJ1-2; d_call: TRBD1; v_call: TRBV6-4
cdr3_aa: CASSQEQGLPDTQYF; cdr3_nt: TGTGCCAGCAGCCAAGAACAGGGTCTCCCAGATACGCAGTATTTT; clone_size: .; j_call: TRBJ2-3; d_call: .; v_call: TRBV14
cdr3_aa: CASSQDRAQPQHF; cdr3_nt: TGCGCCAGCAGCCAGGACAGGGCGCAGCCCCAGCATTTT; clone_size: .; j_call: TRBJ1-5; d_call: TRBD1; v_call: TRBV4-1
cdr3_aa: CSAGDRGREQYF; cdr3_nt: TGCAGCGCCGGGGACAGGGGGCGCGAGCAGTACTTC; clone_size: .; j_call: TRBJ2-7; d_call: TRBD1; v_call: TRBV29-1
cdr3_aa: CASRGTGLNEQFF; cdr3_nt: TGTGCCAGCAGAGGGACAGGGTTAAATGAGCAGTTCTTC; clone_size: .; j_call: TRBJ2-1; d_call: TRBD1; v_call: TRBV6-5
cdr3_aa: CATSRAPGQGATDTQYF; cdr3_nt: TGTGCCACCAGCAGAGCCCCGGGACAGGGGGCAACAGATACGCAGTATTTT; clone_size: .; j_call: TRBJ2-3; d_call: TRBD1; v_call: TRBV15
cdr3_aa: CASSPQGGNTEAFF; cdr3_nt: TGTGCCAGCAGCCCACAGGGGGGGAACACTGAAGCTTTCTTT; clone_size: .; j_call: TRBJ1-1; d_call: TRBD1; v_call: TRBV5-4
cdr3_aa: CASSLQGPGGAYNSPLHF; cdr3_nt: TGCGCCAGCAGCCTCCAGGGGCCTGGGGGGGCCTATAATTCACCCCTCCACTTT; clone_size: .; j_call: TRBJ1-6; d_call: .; v_call: TRBV4-1
cdr3_aa: CAISKGQPSNEQFF; cdr3_nt: TGTGCCATCTCAAAGGGGCAGCCTTCCAATGAGCAGTTCTTC; clone_size: .; j_call: TRBJ2-1; d_call: .; v_call: TRBV10-3